These T cell receptor beta chains were read from a single sample in a study of breast tumors, draining lymph nodes, adjacent tissues. Using its own MiXCR run on the multiplex PCR reads, TCRdb lists one record per CDR3 protein. The table shows over 150,000 distinct CDR3 sequences, with 30% to 35% occurring only once. The sequencing input was axillary lymph node tissue. These TCRs come from a female donor with breast cancer. Some clones in this sample may be carry-over from other donors' samples. Each CDR3 is given with its conserved first and last residue. The D gene is left open where the match is weak. The size field is filled for only some rows; it gives once, few, many or a size class.

D gene,clone size,V gene,J gene,CDR3 DNA,CDR3 protein
TRBD1,many,TRBV15,TRBJ1-2,TGTGCCACCACGGACAGGGGGAACTATGGCTACACCTTC,CATTDRGNYGYTF
TRBD2,NA,TRBV15,TRBJ2-3,TGTGCCACCAGCAGTGCTAGAGCGGGACTAGCGGGGGAGTCCTTAGATACGCAGTATTTT,CATSSARAGLAGESLDTQYF
TRBD2,many,TRBV6-4,TRBJ2-3,TGTGCCAGTAGAGCGGGGAGGGGCACAGATACGCAGTATTTT,CASRAGRGTDTQYF
TRBD1,many,TRBV19,TRBJ2-7,TGTGGCCACAGGGGGCGCGTCTACGAGCAGTACTTC,CGHRGRVYEQYF
NA,few,TRBV3-1,TRBJ2-1,TGTGCCAGCAGCCAAGATCTGGCAGGGGAGCAGTTCTTC,CASSQDLAGEQFF
NA,many,TRBV4-1,TRBJ2-2,TGCGCCAGCAGCCAGGGGGTGACCGGGGAGCTGTTTTTT,CASSQGVTGELFF
NA,NA,TRBV12-3/TRBV12-4,TRBJ2-5,TGTGCCAGCAGTTTAAGCGGATTTAGCAATCAGCCCCAGTACTTC,CASSLSGFSNQPQYF
NA,NA,TRBV29-1,TRBJ2-3,TGCAGCGTTGGGGGCCATGGCACAGATACGCAGTATTTT,CSVGGHGTDTQYF
TRBD1,many,TRBV12-3/TRBV12-4,TRBJ2-5,TGTGCCAGCAGTTTCCGGGACAGCCAAGAGACCCAGTACTTC,CASSFRDSQETQYF
TRBD1,NA,TRBV7-6,TRBJ2-2,TGTGCCAGCAGCGCAAACAGGGGTGGACTGAACACCGGGGAGCTGTTTTTT,CASSANRGGLNTGELFF
TRBD1,many,TRBV29-1,TRBJ1-1,TGCAGCGTTACCTATTGGGACAGGGGGAAGCTGGAGGCTTTCTTT,CSVTYWDRGKLEAFF
NA,NA,TRBV15,TRBJ2-7,TGTGCCACCAGCAGAGATTGGGGGGACAGCCCCTACGAGCAGTACTTC,CATSRDWGDSPYEQYF
NA,many,TRBV19,TRBJ2-3,TGTGCCAGTAGTAATAGCCAGCGGGTCTACACAGATACGCAGTATTTT,CASSNSQRVYTDTQYF
NA,many,TRBV7-3,TRBJ2-7,TGTGCCAGCAGCTTACCGGGGGACCACAGGCCTGGGGAGCAGTACTTC,CASSLPGDHRPGEQYF
NA,many,TRBV19,TRBJ1-5,TGTGCCAGTAGTATTGGTTTGGGGGGAACCAATCAGCCCCAGCATTTT,CASSIGLGGTNQPQHF
TRBD1,many,TRBV7-9,TRBJ2-3,TGTGCCAGCAGCTCACAGGGGGCGAGAGGGCTTTATTCGCATACGCAGTATTTT,CASSSQGARGLYSHTQYF
NA,NA,TRBV4-1,TRBJ2-4,TGCGCCAGCAGCCAGGGAAACAAAAACATTCGGTACTTC,CASSQGNKNIRYF
NA,many,TRBV19,TRBJ1-1,TGTGCCAGTAGGAGATTGAACACTGAAGCTTTCTTT,CASRRLNTEAFF
NA,many,TRBV2,TRBJ2-5,TGTGCCAGCAGCTATTCTCAAGAGACCCAGTACTTC,CASSYSQETQYF
NA,NA,TRBV27,TRBJ2-5,TGTGCCAGCAGTTTAGGACATGGCACCCAGGGGGGCAAACAAGAGACCCAGTACTTC,CASSLGHGTQGGKQETQYF
TRBD1,NA,TRBV4-2,TRBJ1-2,TGTGCCAGCAGCCAAGTTGGACAGGGGGGTAACTATGGCTACACCTTC,CASSQVGQGGNYGYTF
NA,NA,TRBV14,TRBJ1-4,TGTGCCAGCAGCGAGCACAGTGCAACTAATGAAAAACTGTTTTTT,CASSEHSATNEKLFF
TRBD1,NA,TRBV5-1,TRBJ1-4,TGCGCCAACAGACAGGGTGGCTTAGGGAATGAAAAACTGGTTTTT,CANRQGGLGNEKLVF
NA,NA,TRBV25-1,TRBJ2-3,TGTGCCGGCAGTGCATTACTAGTTCCCGGCCTAGATACGCAGTGTTTT,CAGSALLVPGLDTQCF
TRBD1,NA,TRBV24-1,TRBJ2-1,TGTGCCACCAGTGAAGGACAGGTGGGAAGTGAGCAGTTCTTC,CATSEGQVGSEQFF